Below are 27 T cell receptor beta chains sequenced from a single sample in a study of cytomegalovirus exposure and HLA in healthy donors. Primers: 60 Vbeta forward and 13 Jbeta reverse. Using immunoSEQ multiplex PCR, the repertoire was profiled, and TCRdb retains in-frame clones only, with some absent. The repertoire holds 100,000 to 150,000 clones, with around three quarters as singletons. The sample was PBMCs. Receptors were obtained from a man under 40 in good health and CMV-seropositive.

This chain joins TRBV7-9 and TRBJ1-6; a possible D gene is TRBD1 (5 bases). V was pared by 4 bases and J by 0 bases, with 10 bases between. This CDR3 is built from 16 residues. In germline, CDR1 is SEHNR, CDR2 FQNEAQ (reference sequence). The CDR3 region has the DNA TGTGCCAGCAGCTCCCAGGGAAGCTCCTATAATTCACCCCTCCACTTT. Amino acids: CASSSQGSSYNSPLHF. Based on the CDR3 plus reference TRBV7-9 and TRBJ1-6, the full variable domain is DTGVSQNPRHKITKRGQNVTFRCDPISEHNRLYWYRQTLGQGPEFLTYFQNEAQLEKSRLLSDRFSAERPKGSFSTLEIQRTEQGDSAMYLCASSSQGSSYNSPLHFGNGTRLTVT.

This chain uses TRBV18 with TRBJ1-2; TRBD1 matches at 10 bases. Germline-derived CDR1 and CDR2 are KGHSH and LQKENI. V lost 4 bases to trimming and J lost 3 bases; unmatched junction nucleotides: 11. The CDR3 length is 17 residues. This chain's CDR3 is CASSHGQGGIVDYGYTF. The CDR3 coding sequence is TGTGCCAGCTCACACGGACAGGGGGGAATTGTTGACTATGGCTACACCTTC.

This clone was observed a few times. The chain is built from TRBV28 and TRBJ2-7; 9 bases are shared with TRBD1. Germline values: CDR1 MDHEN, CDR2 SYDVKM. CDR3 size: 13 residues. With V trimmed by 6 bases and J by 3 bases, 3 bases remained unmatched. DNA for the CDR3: TGTGCCAGCAGACGGACAGGGGACTACGAGCAGTACTTC. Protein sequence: CASRRTGDYEQYF.

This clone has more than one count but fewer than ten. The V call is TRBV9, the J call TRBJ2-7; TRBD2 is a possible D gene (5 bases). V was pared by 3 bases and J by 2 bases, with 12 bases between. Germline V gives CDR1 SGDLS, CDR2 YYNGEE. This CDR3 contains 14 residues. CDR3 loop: CASSAFAGAYEQYF. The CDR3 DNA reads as TGTGCCAGCAGCGCATTCGCGGGCGCCTACGAGCAGTACTTC.

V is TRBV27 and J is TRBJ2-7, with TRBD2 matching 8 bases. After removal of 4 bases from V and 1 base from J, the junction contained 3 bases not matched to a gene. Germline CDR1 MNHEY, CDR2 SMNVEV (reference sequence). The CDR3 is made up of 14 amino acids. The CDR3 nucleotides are TGTGCCAGCAGTTGGGCGGGGGGATCCTACGAGCAGTACTTC. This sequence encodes CASSWAGGSYEQYF.

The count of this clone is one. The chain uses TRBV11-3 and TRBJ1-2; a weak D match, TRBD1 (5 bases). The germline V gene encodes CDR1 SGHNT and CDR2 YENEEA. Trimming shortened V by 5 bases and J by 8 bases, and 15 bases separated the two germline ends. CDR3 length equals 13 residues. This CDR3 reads CASSPEGRDGYTF. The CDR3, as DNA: TGTGCCAGCAGCCCGGAAGGGAGGGACGGCTACACCTTC. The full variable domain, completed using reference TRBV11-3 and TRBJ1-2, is EAGVVQSPRYKIIEKKQPVAFWCNPISGHNTLYWYLQNLGQGPELLIRYENEEAVDDSQLPKDRFSAERLKGVDSTLKIQPAELGDSAVYLCASSPEGRDGYTFGSGTRLTVV.

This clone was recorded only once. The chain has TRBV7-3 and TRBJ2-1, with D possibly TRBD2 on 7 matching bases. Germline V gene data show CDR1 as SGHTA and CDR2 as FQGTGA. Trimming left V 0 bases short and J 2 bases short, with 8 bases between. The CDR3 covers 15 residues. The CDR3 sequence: CASSLTGGPYNEQFF. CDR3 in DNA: TGTGCCAGCAGCTTAACGGGGGGGCCCTACAATGAGCAGTTCTTC.

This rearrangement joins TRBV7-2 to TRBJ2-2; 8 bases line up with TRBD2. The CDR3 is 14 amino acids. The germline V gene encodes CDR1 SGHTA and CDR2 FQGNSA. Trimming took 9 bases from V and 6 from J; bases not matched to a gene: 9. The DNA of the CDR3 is TGTGCCAGTCCCGGACTAGCTCGTGCCGGGGAGCTGTTTTTT. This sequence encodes CASPGLARAGELFF.

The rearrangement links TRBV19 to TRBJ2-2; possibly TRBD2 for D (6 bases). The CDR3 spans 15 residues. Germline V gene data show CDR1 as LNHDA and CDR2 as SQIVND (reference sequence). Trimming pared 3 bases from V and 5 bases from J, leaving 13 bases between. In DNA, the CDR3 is TGTGCCAGTAGTATTTACCAGGGAGGTACCGGGGAGCTGTTTTTT. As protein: CASSIYQGGTGELFF.

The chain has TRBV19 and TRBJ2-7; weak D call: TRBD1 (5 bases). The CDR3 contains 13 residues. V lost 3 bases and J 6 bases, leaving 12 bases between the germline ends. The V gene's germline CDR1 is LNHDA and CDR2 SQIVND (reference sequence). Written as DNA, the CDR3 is TGTGCCAGTAGTATCAGTTGGACAACCGAGCAGTACTTC. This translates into CASSISWTTEQYF.

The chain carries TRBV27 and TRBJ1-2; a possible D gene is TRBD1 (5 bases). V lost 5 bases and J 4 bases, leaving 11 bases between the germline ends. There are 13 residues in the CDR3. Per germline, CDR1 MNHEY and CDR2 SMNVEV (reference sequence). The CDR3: CASSPGYGYGYTF. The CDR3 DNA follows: TGTGCCAGCAGTCCAGGGTATGGCTATGGCTACACCTTC.

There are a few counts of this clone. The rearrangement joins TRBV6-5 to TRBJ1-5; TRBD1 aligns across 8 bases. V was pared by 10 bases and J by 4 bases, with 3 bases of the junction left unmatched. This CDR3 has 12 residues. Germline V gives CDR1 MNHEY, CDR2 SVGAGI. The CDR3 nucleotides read TGTGCCAACGGACAGGGAAATCAGCCCCAGCATTTT. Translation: CANGQGNQPQHF.

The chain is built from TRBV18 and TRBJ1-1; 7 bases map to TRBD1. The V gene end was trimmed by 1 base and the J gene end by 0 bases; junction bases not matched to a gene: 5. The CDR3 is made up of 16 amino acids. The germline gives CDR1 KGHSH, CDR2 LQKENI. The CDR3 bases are TGTGCCAGCTCACCACTCAGGGGGGTCTTGAACACTGAAGCTTTCTTT. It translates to CASSPLRGVLNTEAFF.

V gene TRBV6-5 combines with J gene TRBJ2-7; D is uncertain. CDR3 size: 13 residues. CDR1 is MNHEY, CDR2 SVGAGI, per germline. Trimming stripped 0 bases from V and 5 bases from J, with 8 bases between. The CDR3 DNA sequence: TGTGCCAGCAGTTACTCCGCTAGAAACGAGCAGTACTTC. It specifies CASSYSARNEQYF.

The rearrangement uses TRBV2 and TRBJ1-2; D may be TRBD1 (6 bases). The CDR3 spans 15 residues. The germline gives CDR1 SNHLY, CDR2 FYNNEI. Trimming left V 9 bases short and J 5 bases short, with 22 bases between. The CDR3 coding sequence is TGTGCCAGACCCGACAGGATACAGGGAGAGTATGGCTACACCTTC. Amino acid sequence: CARPDRIQGEYGYTF.

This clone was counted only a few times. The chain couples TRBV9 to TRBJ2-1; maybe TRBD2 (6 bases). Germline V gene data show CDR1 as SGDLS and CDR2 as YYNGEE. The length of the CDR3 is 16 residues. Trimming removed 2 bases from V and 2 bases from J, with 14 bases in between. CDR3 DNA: TGTGCCAGCAGCGTTTCCCGGGACTTTGCCTACAATGAGCAGTTCTTC. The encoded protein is CASSVSRDFAYNEQFF.

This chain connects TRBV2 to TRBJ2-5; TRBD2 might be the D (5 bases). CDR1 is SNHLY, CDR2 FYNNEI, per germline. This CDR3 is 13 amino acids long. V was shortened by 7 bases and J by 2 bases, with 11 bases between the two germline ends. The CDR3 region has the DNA TGTGCCAGCATGAGACGGGGTCAAGAGACCCAGTACTTC. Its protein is CASMRRGQETQYF.

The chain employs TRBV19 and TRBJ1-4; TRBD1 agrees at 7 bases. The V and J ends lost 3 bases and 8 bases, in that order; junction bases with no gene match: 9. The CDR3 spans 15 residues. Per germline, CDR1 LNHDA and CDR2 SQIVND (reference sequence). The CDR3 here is CASSIQQGTREKLFF. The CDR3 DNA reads TGTGCCAGTAGTATTCAACAGGGGACCCGAGAAAAACTGTTTTTT.

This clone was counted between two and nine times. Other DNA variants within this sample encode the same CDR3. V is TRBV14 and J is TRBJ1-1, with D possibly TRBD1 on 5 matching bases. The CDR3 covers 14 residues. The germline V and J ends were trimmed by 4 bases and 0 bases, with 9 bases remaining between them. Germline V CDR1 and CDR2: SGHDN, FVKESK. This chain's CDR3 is CASSPRGMNTEAFF. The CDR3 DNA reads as TGTGCCAGCAGCCCAAGGGGAATGAACACTGAAGCTTTCTTT.

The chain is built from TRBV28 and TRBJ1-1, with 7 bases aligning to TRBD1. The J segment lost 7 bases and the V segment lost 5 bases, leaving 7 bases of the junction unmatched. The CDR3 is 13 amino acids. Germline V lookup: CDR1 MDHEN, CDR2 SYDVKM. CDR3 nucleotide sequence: TGTGCCAGCAGTGTGACAGGGCTGGGTGAAGCTTTCTTT. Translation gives CASSVTGLGEAFF.

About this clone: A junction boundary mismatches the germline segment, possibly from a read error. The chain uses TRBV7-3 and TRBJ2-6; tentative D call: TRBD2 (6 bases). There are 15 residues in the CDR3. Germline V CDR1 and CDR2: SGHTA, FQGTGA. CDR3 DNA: TGTGCCAGCAGCTTCGGGGGTTCTGGGGCCAACGGCCTGACTTTC. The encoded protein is CASSFGGSGANGLTF.

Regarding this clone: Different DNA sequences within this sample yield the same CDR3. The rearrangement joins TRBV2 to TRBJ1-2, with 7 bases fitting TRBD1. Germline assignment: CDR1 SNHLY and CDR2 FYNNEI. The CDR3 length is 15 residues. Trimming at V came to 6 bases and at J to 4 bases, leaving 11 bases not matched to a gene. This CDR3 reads CASRRTGVDLYGYTF. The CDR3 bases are TGTGCCAGCAGGAGGACAGGCGTCGACCTCTATGGCTACACCTTC.

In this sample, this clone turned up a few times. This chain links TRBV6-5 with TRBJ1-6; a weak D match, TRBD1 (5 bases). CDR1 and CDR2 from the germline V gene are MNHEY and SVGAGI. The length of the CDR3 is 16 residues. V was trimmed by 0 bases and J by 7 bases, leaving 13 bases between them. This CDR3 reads CASSYSSGRRNSPLHF. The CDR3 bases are TGTGCCAGCAGTTACTCCTCAGGGAGGAGGAATTCACCCCTCCACTTT.

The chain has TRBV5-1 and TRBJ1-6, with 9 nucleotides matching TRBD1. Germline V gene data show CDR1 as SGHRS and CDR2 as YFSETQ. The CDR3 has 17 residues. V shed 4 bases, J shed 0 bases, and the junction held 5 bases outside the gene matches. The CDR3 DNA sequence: TGCGCCAGCAGCCTACAGGGGGCCAGCTCCTATAATTCACCCCTCCACTTT. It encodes CASSLQGASSYNSPLHF.

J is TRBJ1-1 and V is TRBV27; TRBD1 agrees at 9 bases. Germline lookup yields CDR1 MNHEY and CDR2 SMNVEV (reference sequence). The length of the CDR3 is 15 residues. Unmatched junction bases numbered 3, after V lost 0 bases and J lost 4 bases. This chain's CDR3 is CASSLSRTGVTEAFF. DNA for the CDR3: TGTGCCAGCAGTTTATCGAGGACAGGGGTCACTGAAGCTTTCTTT.

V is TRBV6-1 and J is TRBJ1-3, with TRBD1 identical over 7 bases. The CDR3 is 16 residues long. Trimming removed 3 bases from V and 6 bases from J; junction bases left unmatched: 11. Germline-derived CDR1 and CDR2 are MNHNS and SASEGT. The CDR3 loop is CASSDGGGDILNTIYF. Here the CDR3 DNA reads TGTGCCAGCAGTGATGGAGGGGGCGATATACTAAACACCATATATTTT.

Here the CDR3 reads CASSLSGGKNEQFF. The CDR3 bases are TGTGCCAGCAGCCTTAGCGGGGGGAAAAATGAGCAGTTCTTC. The rearrangement joins TRBV7-9 to TRBJ2-1; 10 bases line up with TRBD2. Germline CDR1 reads SEHNR; CDR2 reads FQNEAQ (reference sequence). CDR3 length: 14 amino acids. V lost 5 bases and J lost 7; bases outside the gene matches: 5.